The 14 T cell receptor beta chains reported below all come from one sample, sequenced in a study of cytomegalovirus exposure and HLA in healthy donors. The primer mix had 60 Vbeta and 13 Jbeta primers. Here immunoSEQ multiplex PCR was the method, and the copy in TCRdb shows in-frame clones only, minus some. The data contain some 200,000 clones, 77% of them singletons. The specimen sequenced was PBMCs. Receptors originate from a woman aged 60-75 years in good health and CMV-seropositive.

The J gene is TRBJ2-3, the V gene TRBV4-3; 13 positions match TRBD2. The V segment lost 1 base and the J segment 2 bases; nucleotides outside the gene matches: 6. CDR3 length: 18 residues. CDR1 is LGHNA, CDR2 YSLEER, per germline. The CDR3 DNA sequence: TGCGCCAGCAGCCAAGGGACTAGCGGGGGCTCTACCACAGATACGCAGTATTTT. The encoded protein is CASSQGTSGGSTTDTQYF.

The chain recombines TRBV2 with TRBJ2-5, with D tentatively TRBD2 (5 bases). The germline V gene has CDR1 SNHLY and CDR2 FYNNEI. The CDR3 extends over 14 amino acids. V dropped 3 bases and J dropped 5 bases, with 13 bases sitting between them. The CDR3 region is CASSDSASRETQYF. For the CDR3, the DNA is TGTGCCAGCAGTGATTCGGCTAGCAGGGAGACCCAGTACTTC.

The DNA of the CDR3 is TGTGCCATCAGCGGGACAGAGAACACTGAAGCTTTCTTT. This encodes CAISGTENTEAFF. The chain uses TRBV10-3 and TRBJ1-1, with 7 bases lining up with TRBD1. The CDR3 runs to 13 residues. V gave up 6 bases and J gave up 1 base; unmatched junction bases: 2. Germline CDR1 ENHRY, CDR2 SYGVKD.

V is TRBV6-1 and J is TRBJ1-1; 7 positions match TRBD1. V was pared by 8 bases and J by 11 bases, with 11 bases of the junction left unmatched. The germline CDR1 and CDR2 sequences are MNHNS and SASEGT. CDR3 size: 12 residues. CDR3 residues: CASPRDSTMAFF. The CDR3 DNA follows: TGTGCCAGCCCCCGGGACAGTACTATGGCTTTCTTT.

This clone has just one count. The chain is built from TRBV21-1 and TRBJ1-4; the tabulated D call, TRBD1, remains unverified against the DNA. TRBV21-1 is recorded as a pseudogene. The CDR3 covers 17 residues. The CDR3 spells CASSELDDRGVNEKLFF. CDR3 in DNA: TGTGCCAGCAGCGAGTTAGACGACAGGGGGGTGAATGAAAAACTGTTTTTT.

In its sample, this clone was seen a few times. In DNA, the CDR3 is TGTGCCAGCAGCACCCGGACAGGGAATTTCGGTGATACGCAGTATTTT. Its translation is CASSTRTGNFGDTQYF. This sequence joins TRBV9 and TRBJ2-3; 8 nucleotides line up with TRBD1. This CDR3 has 16 residues. Germline CDR1 reads SGDLS; CDR2 reads YYNGEE. Germline trimming cut 4 bases from V and 6 bases from J; bases unmatched to any gene: 13. The variable domain in full, completed from reference TRBV9 and TRBJ2-3, reads DSGVTQTPKHLITATGQRVTLRCSPRSGDLSVYWYQQSLDQGLQFLIQYYNGEERAKGNILERFSAQQFPDLHSELNLSSLELGDSALYFCASSTRTGNFGDTQYFGPGTRLTVL.

This chain uses TRBV6-1 with TRBJ1-1, with D unresolved. V lost 6 bases to trimming and J lost 0 bases, with 14 bases between them. Looked up from germline, CDR1 is MNHNS and CDR2 is SASEGT. The CDR3 runs 15 residues. The CDR3 spells CASRGRARLNTEAFF. CDR3 coding DNA: TGTGCCAGCAGGGGGAGGGCACGGTTGAACACTGAAGCTTTCTTT.

The count of this clone is one. The V call is TRBV7-2, the J call TRBJ2-5, with 8 nucleotides matching TRBD2. The tail of the sequence fits TRBJ2-7 better, so the J call may be wrong. Per germline, CDR1 SGHTA and CDR2 FQGNSA. This CDR3 has 15 residues. Written as DNA, the CDR3 is TGTGCCAGCAGCTTAGTTGCGGGGGGCTCCTACGAGCAGTACTTC. Translated, it gives CASSLVAGGSYEQYF.

The genes are TRBV7-3 and TRBJ1-5; 9 bases match TRBD1. The CDR3 loop spans 19 amino acids. With V trimmed by 2 bases and J by 0 bases, 11 bases remained unmatched. The V gene's germline CDR1 is SGHTA and CDR2 FQGTGA. CDR3 loop: CASSLGTGTGTISNQPQHF. CDR3 DNA: TGTGCCAGCAGCTTAGGGACAGGGACAGGGACCATTAGCAATCAGCCCCAGCATTTT.

V usage is TRBV19 and J usage is TRBJ2-7; 14 bases are a match to TRBD2. The V and J ends lost 0 bases and 4 bases, in that order; junction bases with no gene match: 8. Germline assignment: CDR1 LNHDA and CDR2 SQIVND (reference sequence). This CDR3 has 18 amino acids. This chain's CDR3 is CASSIDLGGLAGGYEQYF. The CDR3 DNA reads TGTGCCAGTAGTATAGATCTAGGTGGACTAGCGGGAGGTTACGAGCAGTACTTC.

The chain employs TRBV6-5 and TRBJ2-5; 7 nucleotides match TRBD2. CDR3 size: 16 residues. V gave up 0 bases and J gave up 5 bases; unmatched junction bases: 9. Germline V gene lookup returns CDR1 MNHEY and CDR2 SVGAGI. CDR3 sequence (DNA): TGTGCCAGCAGTTACTCAGGGGAGGGGCCCCGCGAGACCCAGTACTTC. Translated, it gives CASSYSGEGPRETQYF.

This chain uses TRBV18 with TRBJ1-3, with D possibly being TRBD1 (6 bases). Between the trimmed V and J ends, which lost 5 bases and 0 bases, there was a span of 14 bases. The CDR3 spans 16 residues. CDR1 KGHSH and CDR2 LQKENI come from the germline V gene. The CDR3 region is CASSYEQGASGNTIYF. CDR3 nucleotide sequence: TGTGCCAGCTCATACGAACAGGGCGCCTCTGGAAACACCATATATTTT.

The chain couples TRBV6-1 to TRBJ1-1; the D is unclear. The CDR3 covers 13 residues. V was clipped by 7 bases and J by 0 bases, with 9 bases between them. Germline loops: CDR1 MNHNS, CDR2 SASEGT. CDR3 DNA sequence: TGTGCCAGCACCGACTGGGTGAACACTGAAGCTTTCTTT. Amino acids: CASTDWVNTEAFF.

The chain couples TRBV5-1 to TRBJ1-3, with 9 bases identical to TRBD1. Germline assignment: CDR1 SGHRS and CDR2 YFSETQ. V was clipped by 2 bases and J by 8 bases; unmatched bases: 8. This CDR3 spans 15 amino acids. The CDR3 sequence is CASSLWTGESDTIYF. The CDR3 nucleotides are TGCGCCAGCAGCTTATGGACAGGGGAAAGTGACACCATATATTTT.